The table lists the clone carrying this T cell receptor (beta chain) with a few counts. The antigen is not known. Germline lookup yields CDR1 SEHNR and CDR2 FQNEAQ (reference sequence). With 1 base removed from V and 2 bases from J, the gap between germline ends came to 6 bases. CDR3 length: 14 amino acids. This entry belongs to a study of T-cell memory formation after mild COVID-19. Overall study findings and caveats: From day 15 to 85, contracting clones were balanced between CD4 and CD8, whereas later expanders leaned toward CD4+. SARS-CoV-2 specificity of second-wave clones peaking day 37 was unconfirmed.

One entry per CDR3 protein results from TCRdb running MiXCR on the 5' RACE reads. This sample has roughly 110,000 distinct CDR3 sequences, with approximately 15% found just once. The sequence derives from an adult woman who had mild COVID-19 (a few samples of this study predate the infection). Cell type and time point are not known. This chain links TRBV7-9 with TRBJ2-1; unclear D gene. The sequenced sample consisted of PBMCs or a T cell subset sorted from them (not recorded which). The CDR3 DNA is TGTGCCAGCAGCTTAGGGGCACCCTACAATGAGCAGTTCTTC. Its protein is CASSLGAPYNEQFF.